What follows is one T cell receptor beta chain and its context. Antigen unknown. This sample is part of a study of cytomegalovirus exposure and HLA in healthy donors. The study's findings and limits: By a later analysis, the bulk of CMV-associated TCR beta chains appeared HLA-restricted. At a 0.05 false discovery rate, a later analysis found around 17,000 TCR beta sequences to be associated with HLA alleles.

With 60 Vbeta and 13 Jbeta primers, the PCR was carried out. Measured with immunoSEQ multiplex PCR; TCRdb has only the in-frame clones, and not every one. The table has about 180,000 clones, approximately 72% seen once; the top ten hold around 2.3%. This CDR3 comprises 16 residues. J was trimmed by 4 bases and V by 4 bases; bases with no gene match: 4. The germline CDR1 and CDR2 sequences are SGDLS and YYNGEE. The rearrangement uses TRBV9 and TRBJ2-1, with 14 bases identical to TRBD2. This receptor was taken from a human donor in good health. Material for sequencing was PBMCs. The CDR3 DNA reads as TGTGCCAGCAGCAAACGGACTAGCGGGGGGTACAATGAGCAGTTCTTC. This codes for CASSKRTSGGYNEQFF.